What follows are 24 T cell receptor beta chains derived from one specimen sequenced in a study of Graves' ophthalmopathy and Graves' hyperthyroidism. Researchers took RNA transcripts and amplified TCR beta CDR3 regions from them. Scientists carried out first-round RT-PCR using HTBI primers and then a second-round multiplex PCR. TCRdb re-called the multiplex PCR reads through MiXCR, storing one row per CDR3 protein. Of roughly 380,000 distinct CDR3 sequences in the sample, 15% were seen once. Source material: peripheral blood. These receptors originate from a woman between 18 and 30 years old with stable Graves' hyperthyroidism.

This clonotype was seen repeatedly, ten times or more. In nucleotides, the CDR3 is TGCGCCAGCAGCTTGGGGGCAGGGGGTCGGGAGACCCAGTACTTC. Amino acids: CASSLGAGGRETQYF. The V gene is TRBV5-1, the J gene TRBJ2-5; 7 positions match TRBD1. Germline V gene lookup returns CDR1 SGHRS and CDR2 YFSETQ. Trimming removed 0 bases from V and 5 bases from J; junction bases left unmatched: 7. The CDR3 has 15 amino acids.

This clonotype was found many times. The CDR3 loop is CSASETMNTEAFF. The CDR3 DNA reads as TGCAGTGCTTCCGAGACCATGAACACTGAAGCTTTCTTT. J is TRBJ1-1 and V is TRBV20-1, with unresolved D. The V end lost 5 bases, the J end lost 0 bases, and 10 bases lay between the germline ends. In germline, CDR1 is DFQATT, CDR2 SNEGSKA (reference sequence). The CDR3 totals 13 residues.

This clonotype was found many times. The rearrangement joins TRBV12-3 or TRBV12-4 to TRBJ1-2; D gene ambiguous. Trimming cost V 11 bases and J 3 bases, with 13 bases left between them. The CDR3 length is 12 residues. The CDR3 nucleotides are TGTGCCGGATTCAACGATTACTATGGCTACACCTTC. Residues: CAGFNDYYGYTF.

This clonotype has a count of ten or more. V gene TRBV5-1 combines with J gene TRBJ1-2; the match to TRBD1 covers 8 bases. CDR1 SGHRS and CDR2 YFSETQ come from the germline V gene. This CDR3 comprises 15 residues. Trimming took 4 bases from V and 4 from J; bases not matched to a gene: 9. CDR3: CASSTSGTGPYGYTF. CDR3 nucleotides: TGCGCCAGCAGCACCTCCGGGACAGGTCCCTATGGCTACACCTTC.

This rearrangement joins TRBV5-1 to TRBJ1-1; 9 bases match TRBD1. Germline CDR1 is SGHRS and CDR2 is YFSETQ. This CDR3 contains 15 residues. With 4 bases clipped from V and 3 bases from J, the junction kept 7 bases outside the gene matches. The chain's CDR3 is CASSLTGGEYTEAFF. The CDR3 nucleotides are TGCGCCAGCAGCCTAACAGGGGGCGAATACACTGAAGCTTTCTTT.

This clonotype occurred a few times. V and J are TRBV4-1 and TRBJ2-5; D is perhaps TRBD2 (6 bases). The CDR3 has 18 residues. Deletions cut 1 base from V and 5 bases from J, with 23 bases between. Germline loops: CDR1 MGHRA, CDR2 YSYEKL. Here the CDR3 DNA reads TGCGCCAGCAGCCAAGGCAGGAGGGTAGCTGCGGTGGGGGAGACCCAGTACTTC. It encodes CASSQGRRVAAVGETQYF.

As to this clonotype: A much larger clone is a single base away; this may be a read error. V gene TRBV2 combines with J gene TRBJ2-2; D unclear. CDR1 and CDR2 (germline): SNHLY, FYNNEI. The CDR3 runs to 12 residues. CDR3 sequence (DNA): TGTGCCGGCAGTGAACGGGCCTATGAGCTGTTTTTT. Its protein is CAGSERAYELFF.

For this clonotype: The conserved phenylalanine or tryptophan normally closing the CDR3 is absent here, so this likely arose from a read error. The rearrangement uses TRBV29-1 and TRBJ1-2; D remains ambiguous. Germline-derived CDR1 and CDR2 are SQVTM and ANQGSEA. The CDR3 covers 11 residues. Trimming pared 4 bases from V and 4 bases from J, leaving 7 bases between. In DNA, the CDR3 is TGCAGCGTTGTTTCCCCCTATGGCTACACCCTC. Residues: CSVVSPYGYTL.

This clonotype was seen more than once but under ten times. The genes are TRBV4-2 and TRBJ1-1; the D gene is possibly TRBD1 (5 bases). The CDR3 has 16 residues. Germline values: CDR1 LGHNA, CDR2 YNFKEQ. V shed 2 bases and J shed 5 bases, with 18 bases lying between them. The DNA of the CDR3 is TGTGCCAGCAGCCAATTCGCCGGGGGGGAGGGAACTGAAGCTTTCTTT. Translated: CASSQFAGGEGTEAFF.

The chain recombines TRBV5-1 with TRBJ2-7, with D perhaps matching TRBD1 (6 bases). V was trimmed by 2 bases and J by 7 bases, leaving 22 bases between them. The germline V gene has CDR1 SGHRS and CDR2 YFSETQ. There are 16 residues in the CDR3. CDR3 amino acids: CASSFILKGEPGEQYF. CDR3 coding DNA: TGCGCCAGCAGCTTTATCCTCAAGGGGGAGCCGGGGGAGCAGTACTTC.

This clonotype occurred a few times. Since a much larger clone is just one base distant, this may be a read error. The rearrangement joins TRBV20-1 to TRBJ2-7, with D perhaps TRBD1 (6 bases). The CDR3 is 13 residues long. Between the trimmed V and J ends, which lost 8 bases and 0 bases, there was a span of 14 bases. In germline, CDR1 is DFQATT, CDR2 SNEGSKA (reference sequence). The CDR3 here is CSSLQGSSYEQYF. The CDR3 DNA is TGCAGTTCTCTACAGGGCAGCTCCTACGAGCAGTACTTC.

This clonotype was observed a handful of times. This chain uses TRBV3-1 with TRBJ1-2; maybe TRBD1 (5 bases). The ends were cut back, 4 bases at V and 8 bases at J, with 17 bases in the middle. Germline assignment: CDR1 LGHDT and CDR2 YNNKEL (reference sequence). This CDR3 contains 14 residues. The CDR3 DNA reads TGTGCCAGCAGCCGAGGTGCGGGGGTCCGGGGCTACACCTTC. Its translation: CASSRGAGVRGYTF.

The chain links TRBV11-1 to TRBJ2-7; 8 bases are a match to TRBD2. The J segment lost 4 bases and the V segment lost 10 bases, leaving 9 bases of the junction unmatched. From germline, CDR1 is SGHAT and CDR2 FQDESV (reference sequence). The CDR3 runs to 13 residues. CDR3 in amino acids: CATRLAGFYEQYF. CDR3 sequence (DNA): TGTGCCACCCGATTAGCGGGGTTTTACGAGCAGTACTTC. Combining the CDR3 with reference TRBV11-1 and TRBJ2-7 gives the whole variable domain EAEVAQSPRYKITEKSQAVAFWCDPISGHATLYWYRQILGQGPELLVQFQDESVVDDSQLPKDRFSAERLKGVDSTLKIQPAELGDSAMYLCATRLAGFYEQYFGPGTRLTVT.

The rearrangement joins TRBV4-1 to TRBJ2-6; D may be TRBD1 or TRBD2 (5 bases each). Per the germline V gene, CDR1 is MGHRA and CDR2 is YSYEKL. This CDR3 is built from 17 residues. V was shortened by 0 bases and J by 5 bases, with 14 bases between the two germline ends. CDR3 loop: CASSQDTPGARANVLTF. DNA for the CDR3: TGCGCCAGCAGCCAAGATACCCCCGGGGCACGGGCCAACGTCCTGACTTTC.

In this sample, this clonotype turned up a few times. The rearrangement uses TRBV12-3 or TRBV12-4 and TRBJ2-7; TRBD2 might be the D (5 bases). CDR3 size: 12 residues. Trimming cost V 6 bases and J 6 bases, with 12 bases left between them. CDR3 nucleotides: TGTGCCAGCAGCCGAGGGTGGGGCGAGCAGTACTTC. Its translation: CASSRGWGEQYF.

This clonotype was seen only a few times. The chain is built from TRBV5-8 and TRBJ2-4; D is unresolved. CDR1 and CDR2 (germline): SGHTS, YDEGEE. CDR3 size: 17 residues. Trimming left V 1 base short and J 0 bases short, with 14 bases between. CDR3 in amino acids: CASSLPWLMLAKNIQYF. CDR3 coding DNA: TGTGCCAGCAGCTTGCCTTGGCTGATGCTAGCCAAAAACATTCAGTACTTC. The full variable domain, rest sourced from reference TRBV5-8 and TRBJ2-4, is EAGVTQSPTHLIKTRGQQATLRCSPISGHTSVYWYQQALGLGLQFLLWYDEGEERNRGNFPPRFSGRQFPNYSSELNVNALELEDSALYLCASSLPWLMLAKNIQYFGAGTRLSVL.

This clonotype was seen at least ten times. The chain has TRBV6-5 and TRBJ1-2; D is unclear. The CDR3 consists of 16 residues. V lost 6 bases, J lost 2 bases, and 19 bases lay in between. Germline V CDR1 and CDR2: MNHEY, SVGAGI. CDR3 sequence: CASSPSTAQLNYGYTF. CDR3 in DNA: TGTGCCAGCAGCCCCTCGACCGCCCAACTAAACTATGGCTACACCTTC.

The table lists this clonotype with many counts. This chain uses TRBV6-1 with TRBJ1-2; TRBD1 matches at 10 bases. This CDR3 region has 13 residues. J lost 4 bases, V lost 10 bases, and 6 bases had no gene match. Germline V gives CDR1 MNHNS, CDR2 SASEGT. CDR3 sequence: CATRDRGSYGYTF. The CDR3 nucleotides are TGTGCCACCAGGGACAGGGGTTCCTATGGCTACACCTTC.

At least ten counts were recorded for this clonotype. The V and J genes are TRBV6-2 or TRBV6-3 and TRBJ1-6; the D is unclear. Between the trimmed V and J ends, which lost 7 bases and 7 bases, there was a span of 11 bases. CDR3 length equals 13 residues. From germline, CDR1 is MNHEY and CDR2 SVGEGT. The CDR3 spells CASTLYGNSPLHF. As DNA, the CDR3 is TGTGCCAGCACTCTATACGGAAATTCACCCCTCCACTTT.

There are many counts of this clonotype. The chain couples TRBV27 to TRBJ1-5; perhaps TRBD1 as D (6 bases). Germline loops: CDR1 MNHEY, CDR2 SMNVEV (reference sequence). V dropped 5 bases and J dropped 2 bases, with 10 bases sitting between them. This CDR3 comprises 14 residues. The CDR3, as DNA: TGTGCCAGCAGTCCTTACAGGGGCAATCAGCCCCAGCATTTT. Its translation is CASSPYRGNQPQHF.

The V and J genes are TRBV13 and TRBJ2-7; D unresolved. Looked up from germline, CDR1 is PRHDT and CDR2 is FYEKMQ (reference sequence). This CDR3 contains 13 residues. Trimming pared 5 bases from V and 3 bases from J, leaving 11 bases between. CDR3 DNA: TGTGCCAGCAGCGCCGACCCCCACTACGAGCAGTACTTC. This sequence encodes CASSADPHYEQYF. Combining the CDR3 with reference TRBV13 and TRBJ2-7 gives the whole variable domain AAGVIQSPRHLIKEKRETATLKCYPIPRHDTVYWYQQGPGQDPQFLISFYEKMQSDKGSIPDRFSAQQFSDYHSELNMSSLELGDSALYFCASSADPHYEQYFGPGTRLTVT.

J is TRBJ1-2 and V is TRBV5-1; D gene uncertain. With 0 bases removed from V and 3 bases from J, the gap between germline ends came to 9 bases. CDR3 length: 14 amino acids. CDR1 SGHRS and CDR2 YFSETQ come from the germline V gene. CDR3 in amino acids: CASSLAGMDYGYTF. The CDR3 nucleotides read TGCGCCAGCAGCTTGGCGGGAATGGACTATGGCTACACCTTC.

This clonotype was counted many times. The CDR3 DNA reads as TGTGCCAGCAGCTTATCCGGGGGGTCTGAAGCTTTCTTT. Protein sequence: CASSLSGGSEAFF. The V call is TRBV7-6, the J call TRBJ1-1; D might be TRBD1 (5 bases). With 2 bases removed from V and 6 bases from J, the gap between germline ends came to 10 bases. This CDR3 contains 13 residues. Per germline, CDR1 SGHVS and CDR2 FNYEAQ.

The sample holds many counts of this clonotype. DNA for the CDR3: TGTGCCACCAGTGATTTGTGGCAGGGGGACACCGGGGAGCTGTTTTTT. Amino acids: CATSDLWQGDTGELFF. V and J are TRBV24-1 and TRBJ2-2; 7 bases are a match to TRBD1. Looked up from germline, CDR1 is KGHDR and CDR2 is SFDVKD. The CDR3 contains 16 residues. Germline trimming cut 0 bases from V and 3 bases from J; bases unmatched to any gene: 3.